This T cell receptor beta chain was profiled in a study of blood T cell repertoires in COVID-19. This clone was detected once. Germline V CDR1 and CDR2: SQVTM, ANQGSEA. The CDR3 consists of 13 residues. Trimming shortened V by 3 bases and J by 0 bases, and 6 bases separated the two germline ends. Only in-frame clones appear in the TCRdb table, and some are missing; sequencing was by immunoSEQ multiplex PCR. The sample consists of around 250,000 clones, around 89% of them appearing once. The chain couples TRBV29-1 to TRBJ1-3; D is uncertain. This TCR was sampled from a woman under 40 who had recovered from COVID-19. Sequenced material: PBMCs or T cells enriched from blood (not recorded which). Here the CDR3 reads CSVEESSGNTIYF. CDR3 in DNA: TGCAGCGTTGAGGAGAGCTCTGGAAACACCATATATTTT. The variable domain in full, completed from reference TRBV29-1 and TRBJ1-3, reads SAVISQKPSRDICQRGTSLTIQCQVDSQVTMMFWYRQQPGQSLTLIATANQGSEATYESGFVIDKFPISRPNLTFSTLTVSNMSPEDSSIYLCSVEESSGNTIYFGEGSWLTVV.